A single sample gave rise to the 27 T cell receptor beta chains below, sequenced in a study of blood T cell repertoires in COVID-19. The repertoire was sequenced with immunoSEQ multiplex PCR; TCRdb's copy has only in-frame clones and lacks some. The sample lists some 200,000 clones; 84% were seen once. The specimen sequenced was peripheral blood. Source of these receptors: a woman between 65 and 79 years old with COVID-19, enrolled during active disease.

The V call is TRBV6-2 or TRBV6-3, the J call TRBJ2-1; maybe TRBD2 (5 bases). The CDR3 sequence is 14 residues long. The germline V gene has CDR1 MNHEY and CDR2 SVGEGT. The ends were cut back, 0 bases at V and 8 bases at J, with 11 bases in the middle. The DNA of the CDR3 is TGTGCCAGCAGTTACTCGGGTCTTAGCGATGAGCAGTTCTTC. Translated: CASSYSGLSDEQFF.

The genes are TRBV6-6 and TRBJ2-3, with 8 bases fitting TRBD2. This CDR3 contains 14 residues. Germline-derived CDR1 and CDR2 are MNHNY and SVGAGI (reference sequence). After removal of 9 bases from V and 4 bases from J, the junction contained 9 bases not matched to a gene. The CDR3 DNA follows: TGTGCCAGTAACATCGCGGGGGGCCCAGATACGCAGTATTTT. This codes for CASNIAGGPDTQYF.

The chain has TRBV5-1 and TRBJ2-3; 9 bases line up with TRBD2. The CDR3 runs to 17 residues. Germline-derived CDR1 and CDR2 are SGHRS and YFSETQ. Trimming cost V 0 bases and J 4 bases; bases outside gene matches: 9. CDR3 protein: CASSLVGSRGGADTQYF. CDR3 nucleotide sequence: TGCGCCAGCAGCTTGGTAGGGTCCCGCGGGGGGGCAGATACGCAGTATTTT.

The genes are TRBV7-8 and TRBJ2-5, with TRBD2 as a possible D gene (5 bases). This CDR3 is built from 16 residues. V dropped 5 bases and J dropped 5 bases, with 21 bases sitting between them. The germline V gene has CDR1 SGHVS and CDR2 FQNEAQ. The CDR3 loop reads CASSPPTTRPGETQYF. The CDR3 coding sequence is TGTGCCAGCAGCCCACCGACTACCCGCCCTGGGGAGACCCAGTACTTC.

This chain connects TRBV7-2 to TRBJ1-6; 10 nucleotides match TRBD1. Germline trimming cut 5 bases from V and 5 bases from J; bases unmatched to any gene: 3. The CDR3 is 15 amino acids. Per the germline V gene, CDR1 is SGHTA and CDR2 is FQGNSA. The CDR3: CASSRDRGHNSPLHF. The CDR3 bases are TGTGCCAGCAGCCGGGACAGGGGACATAATTCACCCCTCCACTTT.

The chain has TRBV10-1 and TRBJ2-7, with D perhaps TRBD2 (6 bases). The germline V gene encodes CDR1 WNHNN and CDR2 SYGVQD (reference sequence). The CDR3 consists of 13 residues. Trimming shortened V by 7 bases and J by 5 bases, and 15 bases separated the two germline ends. CDR3 in amino acids: CASTGDLPHEQYF. In nucleotides, the CDR3 is TGCGCCAGCACGGGAGACCTTCCACACGAGCAGTACTTC.

This clone has just a few counts. The chain is built from TRBV2 and TRBJ2-2; no firm D call. Trimming shortened V by 10 bases and J by 6 bases, and 15 bases separated the two germline ends. CDR1 and CDR2 (germline): SNHLY, FYNNEI. CDR3 length: 13 residues. The CDR3, as DNA: TGTGCCATCCCCGGGTTGTTTGCCGGGGAGCTGTTTTTT. Translation gives CAIPGLFAGELFF.

The chain uses TRBV3-1 (or the pseudogene TRBV3-2) and TRBJ2-1; possibly TRBD2 for D (5 bases). V was clipped by 5 bases and J by 7 bases, with 15 bases between them. This CDR3 contains 14 residues. CDR1 LGHDT and CDR2 YNNKEL come from the germline V gene (reference sequence). The DNA of the CDR3 is TGTGCCAGCAGCTCGGCTAGCCGTCTGAATGAGCAGTTCTTC. Protein: CASSSASRLNEQFF.

This clone was seen a handful of times. The chain recombines TRBV6-6 with TRBJ2-1, with D maybe TRBD1 (6 bases). Trimming took off 5 bases at V and 4 bases at J, with 12 bases between the two ends. The germline V gene has CDR1 MNHNY and CDR2 SVGAGI (reference sequence). This CDR3 is 14 amino acids long. CDR3 sequence reads: CASSRDTPYNEQFF. CDR3 nucleotide sequence: TGTGCCAGCAGTCGGGACACGCCGTACAATGAGCAGTTCTTC.

The chain has TRBV2 and TRBJ1-1, with 7 bases aligning to TRBD1. Per germline, CDR1 SNHLY and CDR2 FYNNEI. CDR3 length: 14 residues. The trim removed 4 bases at V and 3 bases at J, leaving 5 bases unmatched. CDR3 protein: CASSGVTGDTEAFF. Here the CDR3 DNA reads TGTGCCAGCAGTGGGGTCACAGGGGACACTGAAGCTTTCTTT.

The chain has TRBV12-3 or TRBV12-4 and TRBJ1-6; D is ambiguous. The CDR3 runs to 13 residues. Deletions cut 6 bases from V and 6 bases from J, with 9 bases between. The CDR3 DNA reads as TGTGCCAGCAGAAGTAGTAGTAATTCACCCCTCCACTTT. The encoded protein is CASRSSSNSPLHF.

The genes are TRBV29-1 and TRBJ1-1, with 10 bases matching TRBD1. Germline V lookup: CDR1 SQVTM, CDR2 ANQGSEA. The ends lost 6 bases at V and 5 bases at J; junction bases unmatched: 9. The CDR3 runs to 14 residues. CDR3 protein: CSVTRDRGLTEAFF. In nucleotides, the CDR3 is TGCAGCGTCACAAGGGACAGGGGCCTGACTGAAGCTTTCTTT. Drawing the rest from reference TRBV29-1 and TRBJ1-1, the complete variable domain is SAVISQKPSRDICQRGTSLTIQCQVDSQVTMMFWYRQQPGQSLTLIATANQGSEATYESGFVIDKFPISRPNLTFSTLTVSNMSPEDSSIYLCSVTRDRGLTEAFFGQGTRLTVV.

The table lists this clone with a few counts. This chain connects TRBV4-1 to TRBJ1-3, with 7 nucleotides matching TRBD1. J was trimmed by 10 bases and V by 1 base; bases with no gene match: 1. This CDR3 has 12 amino acids. Germline lookup yields CDR1 MGHRA and CDR2 YSYEKL. CDR3 coding DNA: TGCGCCAGCAGCCAAGGGGGACAGACCATATATTTT. Its translation is CASSQGGQTIYF.

With respect to this clone: Relative to the germline gene, one junction end is altered; a read error may explain this. The rearrangement joins TRBV9 to TRBJ1-4; D ambiguous. Germline V gene sequence: CDR1 SGDLS, CDR2 YYNGEE. This CDR3 spans 16 amino acids. The CDR3: CASSVRARAANEKLFF. In DNA form, the CDR3 reads TGTGCCAGCAGCGTAAGAGCGCGAGCGGCTAATGAGAAACTGTTTTTT.

The chain carries TRBV13 and TRBJ1-1, with D possibly being TRBD1 (5 bases). The germline V and J ends were trimmed by 5 bases and 2 bases, with 9 bases remaining between them. CDR1 and CDR2 from the germline V gene are PRHDT and FYEKMQ (reference sequence). The CDR3 runs 13 residues. CDR3 nucleotide sequence: TGTGCCAGCAGCCTAAGGGGTAACACTGAAGCTTTCTTT. It specifies CASSLRGNTEAFF.

The gene calls are TRBV6-5 and TRBJ2-1; no firm D call. The CDR3 is 13 amino acids. Per germline, CDR1 MNHEY and CDR2 SVGAGI. V dropped 5 bases and J dropped 9 bases, with 14 bases sitting between them. This CDR3 is CASSRHLNSEQFF. CDR3 nucleotide sequence: TGTGCCAGCAGTAGACACCTCAATAGTGAGCAGTTCTTC.

The V gene is TRBV14, the J gene TRBJ2-3; D not resolved. Per the germline V gene, CDR1 is SGHDN and CDR2 is FVKESK. The CDR3 has 13 residues. Trimming shortened V by 4 bases and J by 6 bases, and 11 bases separated the two germline ends. The CDR3 protein is CASSLLLRDTQYF. Here the CDR3 DNA reads TGTGCCAGCAGCCTCCTTCTGCGGGATACGCAGTATTTT.

The V and J genes are TRBV5-1 and TRBJ2-3, with 7 bases identical to TRBD2. V shed 4 bases, J shed 1 base, and the junction held 6 bases outside the gene matches. Per the germline V gene, CDR1 is SGHRS and CDR2 is YFSETQ. CDR3 length equals 15 residues. CDR3 bases: TGCGCCAGCAGCGCCGCTAGCGGAGGCACAGATACGCAGTATTTT. This sequence encodes CASSAASGGTDTQYF.

The chain has TRBV6-5 and TRBJ2-2, with D perhaps matching TRBD1 (6 bases). The V end was cut by 6 bases, the J end by 4 bases, with 12 bases between. The length of the CDR3 is 14 residues. Germline lookup yields CDR1 MNHEY and CDR2 SVGAGI. CDR3 bases: TGTGCCAGCAGACAGGGTCCCGGCACCGGGGAGCTGTTTTTT. It codes for CASRQGPGTGELFF.

The genes are TRBV3-1 (or the pseudogene TRBV3-2) and TRBJ1-4; D uncertain. The V and J ends lost 1 base and 5 bases respectively, with 14 bases between them. The germline gives CDR1 LGHDT, CDR2 YNNKEL (reference sequence). This CDR3 is built from 16 residues. The CDR3 coding sequence is TGTGCCAGCAGCCAAGGGGTCGGAGCTTACAATGAAAAACTGTTTTTT. Translated, it gives CASSQGVGAYNEKLFF.

This chain joins TRBV2 and TRBJ2-3, with TRBD2 matching over 8 bases. CDR1 and CDR2 from the germline V gene are SNHLY and FYNNEI. The CDR3 totals 16 residues. Trimming removed 8 bases from V and 2 bases from J; junction bases left unmatched: 12. The CDR3 spells CASGRGANMFTDTQYF. CDR3 bases: TGTGCCAGCGGGCGGGGGGCTAATATGTTCACAGATACGCAGTATTTT.

The chain couples TRBV5-4 to TRBJ1-5; D gene ambiguous. This CDR3 comprises 13 residues. The germline gives CDR1 SGHNT, CDR2 YYREEE (reference sequence). The ends were cut back, 4 bases at V and 5 bases at J, with 10 bases in the middle. The CDR3 protein is CASSPGYDQPQHF. CDR3 DNA: TGTGCCAGCAGCCCGGGGTACGATCAGCCCCAGCATTTT.

This chain connects TRBV19 to TRBJ1-4; D uncertain. The CDR3 is 13 amino acids. V was pared by 7 bases and J by 4 bases, with 10 bases between. Germline V gives CDR1 LNHDA, CDR2 SQIVND (reference sequence). The CDR3 is CASNIQVNEKLFF. CDR3 nucleotides: TGTGCCAGTAATATCCAGGTTAATGAAAAACTGTTTTTT.

Only one count was recorded for this clone. The chain has TRBV3-1 (or the pseudogene TRBV3-2) and TRBJ1-2; D may be TRBD1 (6 bases). CDR1 is LGHDT, CDR2 YNNKEL, per germline (reference sequence). V was shortened by 6 bases and J by 2 bases, with 10 bases between the two germline ends. The CDR3 runs 13 residues. The CDR3 DNA reads TGTGCCAGCAGTCCGAGGGGGAACTATGGCTACACCTTC. It translates to CASSPRGNYGYTF.

V usage is TRBV7-2 and J usage is TRBJ1-6; D perhaps matches TRBD1 (6 bases). This CDR3 region has 16 residues. Germline V gene lookup returns CDR1 SGHTA and CDR2 FQGNSA. The V gene lost 2 bases and the J gene lost 6 bases, with 14 bases spanning the gap. The CDR3 DNA sequence: TGTGCCAGCAGCTTAACACAGGGAAGTCCTAATTCACCCCTCCACTTT. As protein: CASSLTQGSPNSPLHF. Full variable domain (rest looked up from reference TRBV7-2 and TRBJ1-6): GAGVSQSPSNKVTEKGKDVELRCDPISGHTALYWYRQSLGQGLEFLIYFQGNSAPDKSGLPSDRFSAERTGGSVSTLTIQRTQQEDSAVYLCASSLTQGSPNSPLHFGNGTRLTVT.

The chain couples TRBV29-1 to TRBJ2-7; possible D gene TRBD1, 6 bases. The V end was cut by 7 bases, the J end by 5 bases, with 18 bases between. The CDR3 is 13 residues long. The germline V gene encodes CDR1 SQVTM and CDR2 ANQGSEA. The DNA for the CDR3 is TGCAGCGCTGCCCGGCCAGGGGTGAACGAGCAGTACTTC. Translating it yields CSAARPGVNEQYF.

The chain links TRBV6-1 to TRBJ1-5, with 8 bases aligning to TRBD1. The CDR3 runs to 15 residues. V trimming: 2 bases; J trimming: 11 bases; junction bases outside the gene matches: 11. CDR1 and CDR2 from the germline V gene are MNHNS and SASEGT. Here the CDR3 reads CASSENQGAIWAQHF. The CDR3 DNA is TGTGCCAGCAGTGAAAATCAGGGGGCCATCTGGGCCCAGCATTTT.